Below are 9 T cell receptor beta chains sequenced from a single sample in a study of blood T cell repertoires in COVID-19. Method: immunoSEQ multiplex PCR; TCRdb's copy keeps in-frame clones and lacks some. The top ten hold around 17% of the sample, which has approximately 210,000 clones, 65% to 80% seen once. The sequenced sample consisted of PBMCs or T cells enriched from blood (not recorded which). The receptor set was obtained from a woman between 45 and 60 years old with acute COVID-19.

The V gene is TRBV5-8, the J gene TRBJ1-1; D is unresolved. Germline CDR1 SGHTS, CDR2 YDEGEE. The CDR3 is made up of 11 amino acids. Trimming stripped 0 bases from V and 9 bases from J, with 6 bases between. The CDR3 is CASSLVTKAFF. The CDR3, as DNA: TGTGCCAGCAGCTTGGTGACAAAAGCTTTCTTT.

This chain joins TRBV7-3 and TRBJ2-3, with TRBD1 as a possible D gene (5 bases). Germline CDR1 and CDR2: SGHTA and FQGTGA. The CDR3 spans 12 residues. V gave up 8 bases and J gave up 0 bases, with 6 bases separating them. The CDR3 bases are TGTGCCAGCGGGGCTAGCACAGATACGCAGTATTTT. Its translation: CASGASTDTQYF. The entire variable domain, with the rest obtained from reference TRBV7-3 and TRBJ2-3, is as follows: GAGVSQTPSNKVTEKGKYVELRCDPISGHTALYWYRQSLGQGPEFLIYFQGTGAADDSGLPNDRFFAVRPEGSVSTLKIQRTERGDSAVYLCASGASTDTQYFGPGTRLTVL.

The chain recombines TRBV7-8 with TRBJ2-2; 8 nucleotides align to TRBD2. The CDR3 is 16 residues long. Germline V lookup: CDR1 SGHVS, CDR2 FQNEAQ. The junction had 6 bases not matched to a gene; V was cut back by 2 bases and J by 4 bases. In nucleotides, the CDR3 is TGTGCCAGCAGCTTAAGAGCGGGGGATATCACCGGGGAGCTGTTTTTT. Its translation is CASSLRAGDITGELFF.

This rearrangement joins TRBV9 to TRBJ2-5, with TRBD2 matching over 9 bases. The CDR3 contains 16 residues. The V segment lost 3 bases and the J segment 1 base; nucleotides outside the gene matches: 7. From germline, CDR1 is SGDLS and CDR2 YYNGEE. The DNA of the CDR3 is TGTGCCAGCAGCGGGGGTCTAGCGGGGAGCCAAGAGACCCAGTACTTC. This codes for CASSGGLAGSQETQYF.

V gene TRBV7-3 combines with J gene TRBJ2-1, with TRBD2 matching 10 bases. From germline, CDR1 is SGHTA and CDR2 FQGTGA. Unmatched junction bases numbered 10, after V lost 0 bases and J lost 8 bases. CDR3 length: 17 residues. The CDR3 nucleotides are TGTGCCAGCAGCTTAACCCCTCAAGCGGGGGGGATCGATGAGCAGTTCTTC. Its protein product is CASSLTPQAGGIDEQFF.

This clone was seen a handful of times. The chain joins TRBV30 to TRBJ1-5, with D hard to call. V dropped 3 bases and J dropped 3 bases, with 9 bases sitting between them. The CDR3 loop spans 13 amino acids. Looked up from germline, CDR1 is GTSNPN and CDR2 is SVGIG (reference sequence). The CDR3 loop reads CAWRDDSNQPQHF. The CDR3 DNA follows: TGTGCCTGGAGGGATGACTCCAATCAGCCCCAGCATTTT.

The chain recombines TRBV7-9 with TRBJ1-1; 10 nucleotides align to TRBD1. V lost 5 bases, J lost 1 base, and 4 bases stayed unmatched. The V gene's germline CDR1 is SEHNR and CDR2 FQNEAQ (reference sequence). The CDR3 extends over 15 amino acids. CDR3 bases: TGTGCCAGCAGCGTGAGACAGGGGGCGAACACTGAAGCTTTCTTT. Translating gives CASSVRQGANTEAFF. The whole variable domain, filled in from reference TRBV7-9 and TRBJ1-1, reads DTGVSQNPRHKITKRGQNVTFRCDPISEHNRLYWYRQTLGQGPEFLTYFQNEAQLEKSRLLSDRFSAERPKGSFSTLEIQRTEQGDSAMYLCASSVRQGANTEAFFGQGTRLTVV.

For the CDR3, the DNA is TGTGCCAGCTCACCTTCCCAGATGAACACTGAAGCTTTCTTT. Protein product: CASSPSQMNTEAFF. The chain uses TRBV18 and TRBJ1-1; D not resolved. Per the germline V gene, CDR1 is KGHSH and CDR2 is LQKENI. There are 14 residues in the CDR3. The V end was cut by 3 bases, the J end by 0 bases, with 8 bases between. The variable domain in full, completed from reference TRBV18 and TRBJ1-1, reads NAGVMQNPRHLVRRRGQEARLRCSPMKGHSHVYWYRQLPEEGLKFMVYLQKENIIDESGMPKERFSAEFPKEGPSILRIQQVVRGDSAAYFCASSPSQMNTEAFFGQGTRLTVV.

CDR3 nucleotides: TGTGCCAGCAGTCCAGGGGGCAGTAGCGCTGAAGCTTTCTTT. Translating gives CASSPGGSSAEAFF. The chain carries TRBV28 and TRBJ1-1; 8 nucleotides match TRBD1. Looked up from germline, CDR1 is MDHEN and CDR2 is SYDVKM. This CDR3 region has 14 residues. The trim removed 5 bases at V and 6 bases at J, leaving 8 bases unmatched.